This section outlines one TCR beta chain sequence together with its context. Germline V gene lookup returns CDR1 MNHNS and CDR2 SASEGT. Trimming removed 1 base at V and 5 bases at J, with 18 bases between. The CDR3 loop spans 17 amino acids. Original methodology: Estimation of nucleated cell counts was performed using reference gene primer amplification. Clones were sequenced by immunoSEQ multiplex PCR, and TCRdb holds only the in-frame ones, with some missing. That table supplies the V and J calls and clone size; D and trimming were determined from the DNA. In the table there are 250,000 to 350,000 clones, approximately 86% of which are singletons. This specimen comes from a study of blood T cell repertoires in COVID-19.

Sequenced: peripheral blood. The chain carries TRBV6-1 and TRBJ2-1, with D possibly being TRBD1 (6 bases). The TCR originated in a man aged 18 to 30 with active or convalescent COVID-19. The CDR3 spells CASSEGPYRVSHNEQFF. CDR3 sequence (DNA): TGTGCCAGCAGTGAAGGACCCTACAGGGTTAGCCACAATGAGCAGTTCTTC.